This section outlines one TCR beta chain sequence together with its context. This sample includes further DNA sequences coding for the same CDR3. This entry belongs to a study of blood T cell repertoires in COVID-19. The repertoire was sequenced with immunoSEQ multiplex PCR; TCRdb's copy has only in-frame clones and lacks some. The table lists roughly 430,000 clones, nearly 90% of them singletons. The CDR3 contains 14 residues. V shed 8 bases, J shed 0 bases, and the junction held 3 bases outside the gene matches. Germline-derived CDR1 and CDR2 are SNHLY and FYNNEI. Sequencing was done on a sample of PBMCs or T cells enriched from blood (not recorded which). V and J are TRBV2 and TRBJ2-7; 11 bases are a match to TRBD2. The receptor's source is a woman under 30 who had been exposed to COVID-19. The CDR3 DNA is TGTGCCAGCTTGGGACTAGCGGACTCCTACGAGCAGTACTTC. It yields the protein CASLGLADSYEQYF. Full variable domain (rest looked up from reference TRBV2 and TRBJ2-7): EPEVTQTPSHQVTQMGQEVILRCVPISNHLYFYWYRQILGQKVEFLVSFYNNEISEKSEIFDDQFSVERPDGSNFTLKIRSTKLEDSAMYFCASLGLADSYEQYFGPGTRLTVT.